The clone carrying this T cell receptor beta chain was observed at least ten times. The target antigen is unknown. This record belongs to a study of response to subunit inactivated influenza vaccine. Study conclusions and caveats: Authors suggested seasonal influenza vaccinations each recruit few new T cells.

TCRdb called the RT-PCR reads again in MiXCR, with one record for every CDR3 protein. The sample carries hundreds of thousands of distinct CDR3 sequences, 25% recorded once. Specimen: CD4+ T cells sorted from PBMCs, collected 4 to 6 days after vaccination. The source is a man aged 50-60 years who received an inactivated influenza vaccine.

For the CDR3, the DNA is TGCGCCAGCAGCGAGGGACAGGGATTCAATGAGCAGTTCTTC. Protein sequence: CASSEGQGFNEQFF. J is TRBJ2-1 and V is TRBV5-1; TRBD1 agrees at 9 bases. This CDR3 spans 14 amino acids. Germline CDR1 SGHRS, CDR2 YFSETQ. With 4 bases clipped from V and 6 bases from J, the junction kept 5 bases outside the gene matches.